This is a list of T cell receptor beta chains from one sample in a study of shared clonotypes between healthy human individuals. Repertoires were generated with immunoSEQ multiplex PCR, while TCRdb's copy carries only in-frame clones and drops some. In the table there are approximately 2.4 million clones, 95% of which are singletons. Sequencing was performed on naive CD4+ T cells sorted from blood. These receptor sequences come from a man aged 18 to 29 in good health. The CDR3 runs from the conserved cysteine through the conserved F or W. Fields, in order: V gene, CDR3 length, J gene, D gene, clone size, CDR3 DNA, CDR3 protein. A D gene is named only where the DNA matches it firmly. Size is stated for part of the rows, as once, few or many counts, or as a class when the clone is expanded.

>TRBV5-6|15|TRBJ2-7|TRBD1|.
TGTGCCAGCAGCCAGCCGGGACAGGGGGCTTACGAGCAGTACTTC
CASSQPGQGAYEQYF
>TRBV7-9|14|TRBJ1-1|.|.
TGTGCCAGCAGCTTCCTGGGGGGGAACACTGAAGCTTTCTTT
CASSFLGGNTEAFF
>TRBV30|13|TRBJ1-1|.|.
TGTGCCTGGACCAGTCAACAGGACACTGAAGCTTTCTTT
CAWTSQQDTEAFF
>TRBV27|15|TRBJ1-3|TRBD1|once
TGTGCCAGCAGTTTCGGACAGGGGGCAGGAAACACCATATATTTT
CASSFGQGAGNTIYF
>TRBV27|14|TRBJ1-2|.|.
TGTGCCAGCAGTTTATCTGGATTTTCGTATGGCTACACCTTC
CASSLSGFSYGYTF
>TRBV18|18|TRBJ2-1|.|once
TGTGCCAGCTCACCCGTGGGGGGCGGAGGGACTTCCTACAATGAGCAGTTCTTC
CASSPVGGGGTSYNEQFF
>TRBV25-1|15|TRBJ1-4|.|.
TGTGCCAGTACTGGAGGGCCAGCAACTAATGAAAAACTGTTTTTT
CASTGGPATNEKLFF
>TRBV10-3|15|TRBJ2-2|TRBD1|.
TGTGCCATCAGCCAATTACAGGGGGCAGGCGGGGAGCTGTTTTTT
CAISQLQGAGGELFF
>TRBV6-5|14|TRBJ1-2|.|.
TGTGCCAGCAGTTACGGACAGACGTCATATGGCTACACCTTC
CASSYGQTSYGYTF
>TRBV6-5|13|TRBJ1-6|.|.
TGTGCCACCCTGGGGGGGGGTGCACCGCTCCTCCACTTT
CATLGGGAPLLHF
>TRBV27|13|TRBJ1-5|.|once
TGTGCCAGCAGTTTTCGGGGAGATCAGCCCCAGCATTTT
CASSFRGDQPQHF
>TRBV9|14|TRBJ1-6|.|once
TGTGCCAGCAGCGTAGACGGCTATAATTCACCCCTCCACTTT
CASSVDGYNSPLHF
>TRBV10-3|13|TRBJ1-1|.|.
TGTGCCATCAGCGGGAGTATGAACACTGAAGCTTTCTTT
CAISGSMNTEAFF
>TRBV7-9|14|TRBJ2-7|.|.
TGTGCCAGCAGCTTTAGCGAGAGCCCCTACGAGCAGTACTTC
CASSFSESPYEQYF
>TRBV5-1|14|TRBJ2-1|.|.
TGCGCCAGCACAAGGCAGTCGTCCTACAATGAGCAGTTCTTC
CASTRQSSYNEQFF
>TRBV19|15|TRBJ2-3|.|.
TGTGCCAGTGGGGTTCTGGTGAGCGGCACAGATACGCAGTATTTT
CASGVLVSGTDTQYF
>TRBV7-9|14|TRBJ2-1|.|.
TGTGCCAGCAGCTTAGGAAGAGACTGGGGTGAGCAGTTCTTC
CASSLGRDWGEQFF
>TRBV10-3|13|TRBJ1-1|TRBD1|.
TGTGCCATCGAGGGGACAGCGAACACTGAAGCTTTCTTT
CAIEGTANTEAFF
>TRBV7-9|14|TRBJ2-7|.|.
TGTGCCAGCAGCTTATCATCGACGCCTTACGAGCAGTACTTC
CASSLSSTPYEQYF
>TRBV27|18|TRBJ1-6|TRBD1|.
TGTGCCAGCAGGCGGGGGACAGACCTAGAATCCATGCGGTCACCCCTCCACTTT
CASRRGTDLESMRSPLHF
>TRBV5-1|14|TRBJ2-5|TRBD1|.
TGCGCCAGCAGCTCAGGACAGGCACAAGAGACCCAGTACTTC
CASSSGQAQETQYF
>TRBV30|13|TRBJ1-3|.|.
TGTGCCTGGGGAGGGGGTTCTGGAAACACCATATATTTT
CAWGGGSGNTIYF
>TRBV9|12|TRBJ2-1|.|.
TGTGCCAGCAGCGTAGATAACGATGAGCAGTTCTTC
CASSVDNDEQFF
>TRBV5-4|15|TRBJ1-4|.|.
TGTGCCAGCAGCTTGGAAGGGGCAAGGGGTGAAAAACTGTTTTTT
CASSLEGARGEKLFF
>TRBV11-2|16|TRBJ2-2|TRBD1|.
TGTGCCAGCAGCTCAGGACAGGTGACAAACACCGGGGAGCTGTTTTTT
CASSSGQVTNTGELFF
>TRBV6-1|15|TRBJ1-5|.|.
TGTGCCAGCAGTGAAGGTTGGAGGGGAACTCAGCCCCAGCATTTT
CASSEGWRGTQPQHF
>TRBV6-5|16|TRBJ2-1|TRBD1|.
TGTGCCAGCAGTTACCCGGGGACAGGGGGATACAATGAGCAGTTCTTC
CASSYPGTGGYNEQFF
>TRBV7-2|14|TRBJ1-2|TRBD1|.
TGTGCCAGCAGCGTAGACAGGGGAGCCTATGGCTACACCTTC
CASSVDRGAYGYTF
>TRBV5-6|15|TRBJ2-2|TRBD1|once
TGTGCCAGCAGCCCTACGACAGGGCAGACCGGGGAGCTGTTTTTT
CASSPTTGQTGELFF
>TRBV5-1|15|TRBJ2-2|.|.
TGCGCCAGCAGCTCGGACAGCCCGAACACCGGGGAGCTGTTTTTT
CASSSDSPNTGELFF
>TRBV27|15|TRBJ2-5|.|.
TGTGCCAGCAGTGTATTATGGCGGGGCCAAGAGACCCAGTACTTC
CASSVLWRGQETQYF
>TRBV27|12|TRBJ2-1|.|.
TGTGCCAGCAGCCTTGGAGGGAATGAGCAGTTCTTC
CASSLGGNEQFF
>TRBV5-8|15|TRBJ2-2|.|.
TGTGCCAGCAGCTTGATGGAGGGCTTGGCCGGGGAGCTGTTTTTT
CASSLMEGLAGELFF